This T cell receptor beta chain emerged from a study of T cell changes during pregnancy in multiple sclerosis. The protocol was immunoSEQ multiplex PCR, while the TCRdb copy is restricted to in-frame clones and leaves out a portion. The table has about 49,000 clones, about 90% seen once. Per the germline V gene, CDR1 is GTSNPN and CDR2 is SVGIG (reference sequence). Trimming removed 8 bases from V and 7 bases from J; junction bases left unmatched: 8. This CDR3 comprises 13 residues. This sequence joins TRBV30 and TRBJ1-6; 7 positions match TRBD1. The origin of this receptor is a female donor in good health, enrolled as a control in a pregnancy study. Material: CD4+ T cells from peripheral blood mononuclear cells, obtained in the second trimester of pregnancy. The CDR3 sequence is CASRGTSNSPLHF. For the CDR3, the DNA is TGTGCCAGCAGGGGGACTTCAAATTCACCCCTCCACTTT.